These 32 T cell receptor beta chains came from one sample sequenced in a study of lymphopenia after photon versus proton radiotherapy. Here immunoSEQ multiplex PCR was the method, and the copy in TCRdb shows in-frame clones only, minus some. Of tens of thousands of clones listed, approximately 91% are singletons. Sequences were derived from peripheral blood, sampled from a patient treated with proton-based radiotherapy. These receptors all come from a woman aged 65 to 85 with pancreatic cancer. Some clones in this sample may be carry-over from other donors' samples.

J is TRBJ1-5 and V is TRBV2; TRBD1 is a possible D gene (5 bases). The germline V gene has CDR1 SNHLY and CDR2 FYNNEI. This CDR3 is built from 13 residues. Trimming left V 8 bases short and J 1 base short, with 9 bases between. The CDR3 DNA is TGTGCCAGCGGCAGGGAAAGCAATCAGCCCCAGCATTTT. Residues: CASGRESNQPQHF.

The genes are TRBV28 and TRBJ2-1; a possible D gene is TRBD2 (5 bases). The CDR3 contains 14 residues. Germline V gene data show CDR1 as MDHEN and CDR2 as SYDVKM. Trimming left V 1 base short and J 4 bases short, with 8 bases between. CDR3 DNA: TGTGCCAGCAGTTTATCCGGGAAGTACAATGAGCAGTTCTTC. It codes for CASSLSGKYNEQFF.

This chain joins TRBV7-2 and TRBJ1-1, with 9 bases fitting TRBD1. The V segment lost 4 bases and the J segment 2 bases; nucleotides outside the gene matches: 2. The CDR3 runs 14 residues. CDR1 and CDR2 (germline): SGHTA, FQGNSA. This chain's CDR3 is CASSWTGDNTEAFF. As DNA, the CDR3 is TGTGCCAGCAGCTGGACAGGGGATAACACTGAAGCTTTCTTT.

The chain joins TRBV11-2 to TRBJ2-1; 10 positions match TRBD2. CDR1 and CDR2 (germline): SGHAT, FQNNGV. V was clipped by 1 base and J by 12 bases; unmatched bases: 9. The CDR3 has 15 residues. The CDR3 reads CASSLGAGGPGGQFF. The CDR3 coding sequence is TGTGCCAGCAGCTTAGGAGCGGGAGGGCCTGGGGGGCAGTTCTTC.

The count of this clone is one. The chain is built from TRBV6-4 and TRBJ2-7; D possibly uses TRBD1 or TRBD2 (5 bases each). From germline, CDR1 is MRHNA and CDR2 SNTAGT. Trimming removed 7 bases from V and 4 bases from J, with 23 bases in between. The CDR3 runs to 16 residues. The CDR3 spells CASITIRRGVVYEQYF. CDR3 DNA sequence: TGTGCCAGCATAACTATCCGAAGGGGAGTGGTATACGAGCAGTACTTC.

The CDR3 protein is CASSLGAGGSTDTQYF. The DNA for the CDR3 is TGTGCCAGCAGCTTAGGTGCGGGTGGCAGCACAGATACGCAGTATTTT. This rearrangement joins TRBV7-9 to TRBJ2-3; a possible D gene is TRBD2 (5 bases). This CDR3 has 16 residues. Germline assignment: CDR1 SEHNR and CDR2 FQNEAQ (reference sequence). The ends were cut back, 1 base at V and 0 bases at J, with 11 bases in the middle.

The V call is TRBV27, the J call TRBJ2-1; D gene uncertain. The CDR3 contains 12 residues. Germline assignment: CDR1 MNHEY and CDR2 SMNVEV (reference sequence). Trimming left V 2 bases short and J 8 bases short, with 7 bases between. In DNA, the CDR3 is TGTGCCAGCAGTTTAGGCCCTTATGAGCAGTTCTTC. Translating gives CASSLGPYEQFF.

This chain uses TRBV19 with TRBJ1-5, with a possible D match to TRBD1 (5 bases). Per the germline V gene, CDR1 is LNHDA and CDR2 is SQIVND (reference sequence). V lost 7 bases to trimming and J lost 7 bases, with 17 bases between them. This CDR3 contains 14 residues. The CDR3 DNA reads TGTGCCAGTACCTTGGGGGTCAGTTCGCAGCCCCAGCATTTT. This gives the protein CASTLGVSSQPQHF. Using reference TRBV19 and TRBJ1-5 for the parts outside the CDR3, the full variable domain is DGGITQSPKYLFRKEGQNVTLSCEQNLNHDAMYWYRQDPGQGLRLIYYSQIVNDFQKGDIAEGYSVSREKKESFPLTVTSAQKNPTAFYLCASTLGVSSQPQHFGDGTRLSIL.

The chain has TRBV5-6 and TRBJ2-7, with 11 bases identical to TRBD2. There are 13 residues in the CDR3. The germline CDR1 and CDR2 sequences are SGHDT and YYEEEE. With V trimmed by 4 bases and J by 4 bases, 1 base remained unmatched. DNA of the CDR3: TGTGCCAGCAGCCGGACTAGCGGGTACGAGCAGTACTTC. Its protein is CASSRTSGYEQYF.

The chain combines TRBV30 with TRBJ1-2; D is perhaps TRBD1 (6 bases). The CDR3 totals 12 residues. Deletions cut 3 bases from V and 4 bases from J, with 9 bases between. CDR1 and CDR2 from the germline V gene are GTSNPN and SVGIG (reference sequence). For the CDR3, the DNA is TGTGCCTGGAGCAGGACAGCCTATGGCTACACCTTC. Translating it yields CAWSRTAYGYTF.

This chain uses TRBV18 with TRBJ2-7; 11 nucleotides align to TRBD2. The V and J ends lost 3 bases and 4 bases, in that order; junction bases with no gene match: 8. The CDR3 sequence is 16 residues long. Per germline, CDR1 KGHSH and CDR2 LQKENI. The CDR3 nucleotides are TGTGCCAGCTCACCCTTAGCGGGAGGGCCTCGGTACGAGCAGTACTTC. Amino acids: CASSPLAGGPRYEQYF.

The V call is TRBV6-1, the J call TRBJ1-6, with no clear D. The CDR3 runs 13 residues. Germline CDR1 is MNHNS and CDR2 is SASEGT. Between the trimmed V and J ends, which lost 2 bases and 10 bases, there was a span of 9 bases. CDR3 coding DNA: TGTGCCAGCAGTGAATCGACGGGGTCACCCCTCCACTTT. Protein product: CASSESTGSPLHF.

J is TRBJ1-2 and V is TRBV27; TRBD1 matches at 12 bases. Germline lookup yields CDR1 MNHEY and CDR2 SMNVEV (reference sequence). J was trimmed by 2 bases and V by 5 bases; bases with no gene match: 3. The CDR3 extends over 15 amino acids. The CDR3 protein is CASSLGTGGNYGYTF. CDR3 bases: TGTGCCAGCAGTCTCGGGACAGGGGGCAACTATGGCTACACCTTC.

The rearrangement uses TRBV7-9 and TRBJ1-1; no clear D. Trimming left V 3 bases short and J 1 base short, with 9 bases between. There are 14 residues in the CDR3. Germline CDR1 SEHNR, CDR2 FQNEAQ (reference sequence). The CDR3 DNA follows: TGTGCCAGCAGCTTTGTATGGGGGAACACTGAAGCTTTCTTT. It codes for CASSFVWGNTEAFF.

This clone came up once. The chain has TRBV5-1 and TRBJ2-5; 10 bases align to TRBD2. This CDR3 comprises 15 residues. Germline V gene lookup returns CDR1 SGHRS and CDR2 YFSETQ. With 1 base clipped from V and 5 bases from J, the junction kept 5 bases outside the gene matches. The CDR3 nucleotides are TGCGCCAGCAGCTTGCTAGCGGGAGATTCGGAGACCCAGTACTTC. It translates to CASSLLAGDSETQYF.

The chain has TRBV27 and TRBJ2-3; a weak D match, TRBD2 (6 bases). The CDR3 contains 16 residues. CDR1 is MNHEY and CDR2 is SMNVEV in the germline V gene (reference sequence). With 3 bases removed from V and 1 base from J, the gap between germline ends came to 14 bases. This chain's CDR3 is CASSLIQGLGTDTQYF. The CDR3 DNA sequence: TGTGCCAGCAGTTTGATTCAGGGACTGGGCACAGATACGCAGTATTTT.

The chain couples TRBV18 to TRBJ1-3; D unresolved. CDR1 is KGHSH and CDR2 is LQKENI in the germline V gene. The CDR3 contains 14 residues. V gave up 3 bases and J gave up 8 bases, with 14 bases separating them. DNA of the CDR3: TGTGCCAGCTCACCTTCGGGATTAGAGGACACCATATATTTT. The encoded protein is CASSPSGLEDTIYF.

This sequence joins TRBV5-5 and TRBJ2-4; weak D call: TRBD1 (6 bases). Germline loops: CDR1 SGHKS, CDR2 YYEKEE (reference sequence). The V end was cut by 1 base, the J end by 5 bases, with 16 bases between. CDR3 length equals 16 residues. As DNA, the CDR3 is TGTGCCAGCAGCTTGCTTAACAGGGACCCTCAAAACATTCAGTACTTC. Residues: CASSLLNRDPQNIQYF.

CDR3 sequence reads: CASSVGGIEAEQYF. DNA of the CDR3: TGTGCCAGCAGTGTAGGGGGGATTGAGGCCGAGCAGTACTTC. This chain joins TRBV6-1 and TRBJ2-7, with D possibly called TRBD1 or TRBD2 (6 bases each). This CDR3 spans 14 amino acids. The germline gives CDR1 MNHNS, CDR2 SASEGT. V was pared by 4 bases and J by 6 bases, with 16 bases between.

The gene calls are TRBV2 and TRBJ1-3; 8 bases map to TRBD1. The CDR3 totals 14 residues. V shed 6 bases and J 2 bases; nucleotides not matched to a gene: 3. Germline-derived CDR1 and CDR2 are SNHLY and FYNNEI. The CDR3 here is CASRATGAGNTIYF. CDR3 sequence (DNA): TGTGCCAGCAGAGCGACAGGGGCTGGAAACACCATATATTTT.

The J gene is TRBJ1-1, the V gene TRBV14; D is ambiguous. This CDR3 is 11 amino acids long. The ends were cut back, 6 bases at V and 4 bases at J, with 6 bases in the middle. CDR1 and CDR2 (germline): SGHDN, FVKESK. CDR3 amino acids: CASSLATEAFF. CDR3 sequence (DNA): TGTGCCAGCAGTCTTGCCACTGAAGCTTTCTTT.

Note on this clone: Compared with germline, one end of the junction differs, possibly owing to a read error. The J gene is TRBJ1-1, the V gene TRBV18; D ambiguous. In germline, CDR1 is KGHSH, CDR2 LQKENI. The CDR3 spans 15 residues. The CDR3: CASSAPTVGSTEAFF. The CDR3 region has the DNA TGTGCCAGCTCAGCACCCACGGTGGGGAGCACTGAAGCTTTCTTT.

A few counts support this clone. The chain links TRBV10-2 to TRBJ2-4; the D gene is possibly TRBD1 (5 bases). CDR1 WSHSY and CDR2 SAAADI come from the germline V gene. This CDR3 spans 14 amino acids. Trimming took off 5 bases at V and 8 bases at J, with 16 bases between the two ends. CDR3 amino acids: CASSSGPVYDIQYF. CDR3 nucleotide sequence: TGCGCCAGCAGTTCAGGGCCCGTATATGACATTCAGTACTTC.

The chain links TRBV21-1 to TRBJ1-4. TRBV21-1 is recorded as a pseudogene. The CDR3 has 15 amino acids. The DNA for the CDR3 is TGTGCCAGCAGCAAATCGGATCGCCCATCAGAAAAACTGTTTTTT. Translation: CASSKSDRPSEKLFF.

The rearrangement joins TRBV7-2 to TRBJ1-2; D call uncertain. Trimming shortened V by 2 bases and J by 4 bases, and 14 bases separated the two germline ends. Per germline, CDR1 SGHTA and CDR2 FQGNSA. This CDR3 comprises 15 residues. The CDR3 region is CASSLRVSPFYGYTF. Written as DNA, the CDR3 is TGTGCCAGCAGCTTAAGGGTGTCTCCTTTCTATGGCTACACCTTC.

This clone has just a few counts. This chain uses TRBV30 with TRBJ2-1; possible D gene TRBD1, 7 bases. Trimming left V 2 bases short and J 3 bases short, with 35 bases between. The CDR3 has 22 amino acids. Germline lookup yields CDR1 GTSNPN and CDR2 SVGIG (reference sequence). The CDR3 sequence: CAWSKSVGTVGRLERNYNEQFF. CDR3 nucleotide sequence: TGTGCCTGGAGTAAAAGTGTTGGGACAGTTGGTAGACTAGAGCGGAACTACAATGAGCAGTTCTTC.

This chain connects TRBV7-2 to TRBJ2-1; D gene unclear. This CDR3 contains 13 residues. The germline gives CDR1 SGHTA, CDR2 FQGNSA. V was trimmed by 0 bases and J by 5 bases, leaving 5 bases between them. The CDR3 sequence is CASSLAADNEQFF. The CDR3 DNA reads as TGTGCCAGCAGCTTAGCCGCGGACAATGAGCAGTTCTTC.

The chain links TRBV5-4 to TRBJ2-1; no definite D call. The CDR3 is made up of 15 amino acids. V was cut by 1 base and J by 0 bases, with 8 bases left in between. CDR1 and CDR2 (germline): SGHNT, YYREEE (reference sequence). The CDR3 sequence: CASSLLGSSYNEQFF. CDR3 nucleotide sequence: TGTGCCAGCAGCTTGCTGGGAAGCTCCTACAATGAGCAGTTCTTC.

This clone was found once. The CDR3 DNA reads TGTGCCAGTAGTCAACAGGTGTACACCGGGGAGCTGTTTTTT. It encodes CASSQQVYTGELFF. The chain combines TRBV19 with TRBJ2-2, with TRBD1 as a possible D gene (5 bases). The CDR3 consists of 14 residues. The V gene's germline CDR1 is LNHDA and CDR2 SQIVND (reference sequence). Trimming removed 5 bases from V and 3 bases from J, with 10 bases in between.

This chain joins TRBV7-6 and TRBJ2-5, with TRBD2 matching 9 bases. The CDR3 loop spans 14 amino acids. V was clipped by 5 bases and J by 4 bases; unmatched bases: 5. CDR1 is SGHVS, CDR2 FNYEAQ, per germline. This chain's CDR3 is CASSLSGRGETQYF. The CDR3 nucleotides are TGTGCCAGCAGCCTTAGCGGGAGAGGAGAGACCCAGTACTTC.

In regard to this clone: Other DNA sequences from this sample encode an identical CDR3 as well. The chain employs TRBV29-1 and TRBJ2-7, with TRBD2 identical over 10 bases. Trimming at V came to 5 bases and at J to 0 bases, leaving 1 base not matched to a gene. CDR1 and CDR2 from the germline V gene are SQVTM and ANQGSEA. The CDR3 loop spans 13 amino acids. This chain's CDR3 is CSVRTSGSYEQYF. DNA of the CDR3: TGCAGCGTTAGGACTAGCGGCTCCTACGAGCAGTACTTC.

The chain has TRBV28 and TRBJ2-5; D might be TRBD1 or TRBD2, each matching 5 bases. The ends were cut back, 2 bases at V and 4 bases at J, with 8 bases in the middle. This CDR3 is built from 13 residues. Per the germline V gene, CDR1 is MDHEN and CDR2 is SYDVKM. The CDR3 spells CASSLRDRETQYF. The DNA of the CDR3 is TGTGCCAGCAGTTTACGGGACCGAGAGACCCAGTACTTC. Combining the CDR3 with reference TRBV28 and TRBJ2-5 gives the whole variable domain DVKVTQSSRYLVKRTGEKVFLECVQDMDHENMFWYRQDPGLGLRLIYFSYDVKMKEKGDIPEGYSVSREKKERFSLILESASTNQTSMYLCASSLRDRETQYFGPGTRLLVL.